Shown below are 30 T cell receptor beta chains from a single sample sequenced in a study of T cells in localized non-small cell lung cancer. Profiling relied on immunoSEQ multiplex PCR, and the TCRdb table lists in-frame clones only, not all of them. Here the sample spans approximately 30,000 clones, 93% being singletons. The material sequenced was peripheral blood, taken before any cancer treatment. These receptors originate from a female donor over 55 with stage I lung adenocarcinoma.

This chain uses TRBV27 with TRBJ2-5, with TRBD1 identical over 10 bases. V dropped 6 bases and J dropped 1; count of bases not matched to a gene: 11. The CDR3 is 17 amino acids. Germline assignment: CDR1 MNHEY and CDR2 SMNVEV (reference sequence). The CDR3 loop reads CASRPTAGTGAQETQYF. The CDR3 DNA sequence: TGTGCCAGCAGACCAACCGCCGGGACAGGGGCCCAAGAGACCCAGTACTTC.

The chain uses TRBV4-1 and TRBJ2-5; 7 positions agree with TRBD2. V lost 0 bases, J lost 10 bases, and 17 bases stayed unmatched. Per germline, CDR1 MGHRA and CDR2 YSYEKL. CDR3 length: 17 amino acids. The CDR3 bases are TGCGCCAGCAGCCAAGAGATAGGGGCTAGCGGAACCCAGGTCCAGTACTTC. Protein sequence: CASSQEIGASGTQVQYF.

The chain employs TRBV4-2 and TRBJ2-3, with TRBD2 matching over 10 bases. V dropped 4 bases and J dropped 0; count of bases not matched to a gene: 13. The CDR3 runs to 19 residues. Germline V gene sequence: CDR1 LGHNA, CDR2 YNFKEQ. The CDR3 bases are TGTGCCAGCAGCCTTCAGGACGGTAGCGGGGGGAGTAGCACAGATACGCAGTATTTT. Protein sequence: CASSLQDGSGGSSTDTQYF.

This chain connects TRBV18 to TRBJ2-7; 7 nucleotides align to TRBD1. Germline loops: CDR1 KGHSH, CDR2 LQKENI. The CDR3 has 15 residues. V was pared by 1 base and J by 1 base, with 4 bases of the junction left unmatched. The DNA of the CDR3 is TGTGCCAGCTCACCACAGGGGGCCCGGTCCTACGAGCAGTACTTC. Amino acids: CASSPQGARSYEQYF.

J is TRBJ2-5 and V is TRBV5-6; D uncertain. CDR3 length equals 14 residues. The germline CDR1 and CDR2 sequences are SGHDT and YYEEEE. The germline V and J ends were trimmed by 3 bases and 2 bases, with 11 bases remaining between them. The CDR3: CASSSQALQETQYF. Written as DNA, the CDR3 is TGTGCCAGCAGCTCTCAGGCACTACAAGAGACCCAGTACTTC.

The chain carries TRBV14 and TRBJ1-2; 9 nucleotides line up with TRBD1. Germline V lookup: CDR1 SGHDN, CDR2 FVKESK. This CDR3 contains 13 residues. V lost 1 base and J lost 6; bases outside the gene matches: 0. This CDR3 reads CASSQGDRDGYTF. For the CDR3, the DNA is TGTGCCAGCAGCCAAGGGGACAGGGATGGCTACACCTTC.

The chain employs TRBV28 and TRBJ2-7; 10 bases map to TRBD1. Germline V gives CDR1 MDHEN, CDR2 SYDVKM. V shed 4 bases, J shed 6 bases, and the junction held 9 bases outside the gene matches. The CDR3 length is 15 residues. The CDR3 loop is CASSSSGTGVREQYV. The CDR3 nucleotides are TGTGCCAGCAGTTCCTCCGGGACAGGGGTTCGCGAGCAGTACGTC.

The chain is built from TRBV7-2 and TRBJ1-5; 9 nucleotides line up with TRBD1. Germline loops: CDR1 SGHTA, CDR2 FQGNSA. The CDR3 length is 15 residues. J was trimmed by 4 bases and V by 5 bases; bases with no gene match: 6. CDR3 coding DNA: TGTGCCAGCAGCGGGGACAGGGCCGGTAATCAGCCCCAGCATTTT. It yields the protein CASSGDRAGNQPQHF.

This rearrangement joins TRBV18 to TRBJ2-1; D possibly corresponds to TRBD2 (6 bases). From germline, CDR1 is KGHSH and CDR2 LQKENI. The CDR3 runs 15 residues. The V end lost 6 bases, the J end lost 4 bases, and 16 bases lay between the germline ends. The chain's CDR3 is CASSPKLGGYNEQFF. The CDR3 nucleotides are TGTGCCAGCTCCCCCAAACTCGGGGGATACAATGAGCAGTTCTTC.

The V call is TRBV28, the J call TRBJ1-2, with D perhaps TRBD1 (5 bases). Germline V gives CDR1 MDHEN, CDR2 SYDVKM. The CDR3 has 14 residues. The germline V and J ends were trimmed by 7 bases and 5 bases, with 17 bases remaining between them. This CDR3 is CASNGGTAKYGYTF. CDR3 sequence (DNA): TGTGCCAGCAATGGGGGGACGGCAAAATATGGCTACACCTTC.

V gene TRBV5-8 combines with J gene TRBJ2-7; perhaps TRBD1 as D (6 bases). With 4 bases removed from V and 1 base from J, the gap between germline ends came to 12 bases. The CDR3 is 14 residues long. The germline V gene encodes CDR1 SGHTS and CDR2 YDEGEE. CDR3 protein: CASSALDRSYEQYF. For the CDR3, the DNA is TGTGCCAGCAGCGCCCTCGACAGGTCCTACGAGCAGTACTTC.

The chain employs TRBV6-6 and TRBJ2-2; 10 positions agree with TRBD2. Germline assignment: CDR1 MNHNY and CDR2 SVGAGI (reference sequence). The trim removed 5 bases at V and 6 bases at J, leaving 9 bases unmatched. There are 16 residues in the CDR3. The CDR3 reads CASSNKREGGAGELFF. The CDR3 coding sequence is TGTGCCAGCAGTAACAAGCGGGAGGGCGGGGCCGGGGAGCTGTTTTTT.

J is TRBJ1-2 and V is TRBV7-8, with 7 bases matching TRBD1. Trimming took 5 bases from V and 4 from J; bases not matched to a gene: 10. The CDR3 runs 15 residues. Germline V lookup: CDR1 SGHVS, CDR2 FQNEAQ. The CDR3 region has the DNA TGTGCCAGCAGCACCCGAACCGGGACAGTCTATGGCTACACCTTC. Encoded protein: CASSTRTGTVYGYTF.

This rearrangement joins TRBV11-2 to TRBJ2-7; 10 bases agree with TRBD2. Germline lookup yields CDR1 SGHAT and CDR2 FQNNGV. CDR3 length: 15 residues. J gave up 3 bases and V 6 bases, and 8 bases lay outside the gene matches. The DNA for the CDR3 is TGTGCCAGCAGGTCAACAGCTAGCGGGGGCTACGAGCAGTACTTC. Translation: CASRSTASGGYEQYF.

The J gene is TRBJ2-3, the V gene TRBV7-5; TRBD2 is the table's D call, not checked against the DNA. TRBV7-5 is a pseudogene locus. This CDR3 spans 15 amino acids. CDR3 DNA sequence: TGTGCCAGAAGCCGCCCCCAGCGGGGGACAGATACGCAGTATTTT. Protein: CARSRPQRGTDTQYF.

The chain's CDR3 is CASSPGADQPQHF. The DNA of the CDR3 is TGTGCCAGCTCACCAGGGGCGGATCAGCCCCAGCATTTT. The chain carries TRBV18 and TRBJ1-5; D perhaps matches TRBD1 (5 bases). Deletions cut 2 bases from V and 5 bases from J, with 7 bases between. CDR1 and CDR2 from the germline V gene are KGHSH and LQKENI. The CDR3 length is 13 residues.

V gene TRBV19 combines with J gene TRBJ2-5; 7 bases align to TRBD2. The germline V gene has CDR1 LNHDA and CDR2 SQIVND (reference sequence). This CDR3 has 12 amino acids. V lost 5 bases, J lost 4 bases, and 1 base stayed unmatched. CDR3 sequence (DNA): TGTGCCAGTAGTTGGGGGGGAGAGACCCAGTACTTC. As protein: CASSWGGETQYF.

The rearrangement links TRBV29-1 to TRBJ2-6; D gene ambiguous. The CDR3 has 15 amino acids. From germline, CDR1 is SQVTM and CDR2 ANQGSEA. Trimming stripped 6 bases from V and 0 bases from J, with 12 bases between. Written as DNA, the CDR3 is TGCAGCGTCGAGCCCTTCTCCTCTGGGGCCAACGTCCTGACTTTC. This encodes CSVEPFSSGANVLTF.

V gene TRBV5-6 combines with J gene TRBJ2-3; D is undetermined. Germline V gene data show CDR1 as SGHDT and CDR2 as YYEEEE. Trimming cost V 1 base and J 2 bases, with 8 bases left between them. The CDR3 sequence is 14 residues long. The CDR3 reads CASSLFGSTDTQYF. CDR3 in DNA: TGTGCCAGCAGCTTGTTCGGATCCACAGATACGCAGTATTTT.

The V and J genes are TRBV15 and TRBJ1-5; D remains unclear. This CDR3 comprises 15 residues. Trimming stripped 6 bases from V and 0 bases from J, with 12 bases between. Germline CDR1 LNHNV, CDR2 YYDKDF (reference sequence). The CDR3 nucleotides are TGTGCCACCAGGGCCGGAGGGAATAGCAATCAGCCCCAGCATTTT. Its translation is CATRAGGNSNQPQHF. Using reference TRBV15 and TRBJ1-5 for the parts outside the CDR3, the full variable domain is DAMVIQNPRYQVTQFGKPVTLSCSQTLNHNVMYWYQQKSSQAPKLLFHYYDKDFNNEADTPDNFQSRRPNTSFCFLDIRSPGLGDTAMYLCATRAGGNSNQPQHFGDGTRLSIL.

This chain links TRBV4-3 with TRBJ2-7, with D possibly being TRBD1 (6 bases). The CDR3 covers 15 residues. Looked up from germline, CDR1 is LGHNA and CDR2 is YSLEER. The V and J ends lost 1 base and 5 bases respectively, with 15 bases between them. CDR3 bases: TGCGCCAGCAGCCAAGTGACTGGGGGCTTCGACGAGCAGTACGTC. This codes for CASSQVTGGFDEQYV.

The chain joins TRBV7-8 to TRBJ1-1, with D perhaps TRBD1 (6 bases). The CDR3 contains 14 residues. CDR1 is SGHVS and CDR2 is FQNEAQ in the germline V gene. The V end was cut by 2 bases, the J end by 5 bases, with 12 bases between. CDR3 region: CASSLIRGQTEAFF. CDR3 nucleotides: TGTGCCAGCAGCTTAATCCGAGGACAGACTGAAGCTTTCTTT. The full variable domain, with the rest looked up from reference TRBV7-8 and TRBJ1-1, is GAGVSQSPRYKVAKRGQDVALRCDPISGHVSLFWYQQALGQGPEFLTYFQNEAQLDKSGLPSDRFFAERPEGSVSTLKIQRTQQEDSAVYLCASSLIRGQTEAFFGQGTRLTVV.

The chain uses TRBV18 and TRBJ1-3, with D hard to call. V was pared by 3 bases and J by 0 bases, with 6 bases between. CDR1 and CDR2 from the germline V gene are KGHSH and LQKENI. The CDR3 has 14 amino acids. The CDR3 region has the DNA TGTGCCAGCTCACCTACAAGCTCTGGAAACACCATATATTTT. It codes for CASSPTSSGNTIYF.

The chain joins TRBV29-1 to TRBJ1-2, with 7 bases matching TRBD1. Per the germline V gene, CDR1 is SQVTM and CDR2 is ANQGSEA. Trimming cost V 4 bases and J 7 bases; bases outside gene matches: 9. The CDR3 is made up of 13 amino acids. The CDR3 DNA follows: TGCAGCGTTGGCCTCTCCTACAGGGGTGGCTACACCTTC. It is translated as CSVGLSYRGGYTF.

This clone is a singleton in its sample. This chain links TRBV27 with TRBJ1-5; TRBD1 might be the D (6 bases). CDR1 and CDR2 from the germline V gene are MNHEY and SMNVEV (reference sequence). This CDR3 is built from 15 residues. Trimming shortened V by 6 bases and J by 0 bases, and 12 bases separated the two germline ends. The CDR3 reads CASSNTGFSNQPQHF. The CDR3 DNA reads as TGTGCCAGCAGCAACACAGGGTTTAGCAATCAGCCCCAGCATTTT.

A single count supports this clone. The chain combines TRBV7-8 with TRBJ2-5; possible D gene TRBD2, 6 bases. The CDR3 sequence is 14 residues long. V gave up 6 bases and J gave up 2 bases, with 13 bases separating them. CDR1 and CDR2 from the germline V gene are SGHVS and FQNEAQ. This CDR3 is CASREGILQETQYF. In DNA form, the CDR3 reads TGTGCCAGCAGGGAGGGAATACTACAAGAGACCCAGTACTTC.

The chain is built from TRBV6-5 and TRBJ2-3; a weak D match, TRBD2 (5 bases). Per the germline V gene, CDR1 is MNHEY and CDR2 is SVGAGI. The CDR3 spans 13 residues. Between the trimmed V and J ends, which lost 5 bases and 1 base, there was a span of 7 bases. The CDR3 sequence is CASSHGGTDTQYF. Here the CDR3 DNA reads TGTGCCAGCAGTCACGGGGGCACAGATACGCAGTATTTT.

Remarks on this clone: A read error may produce the germline difference seen at one junction end. The chain couples TRBV27 to TRBJ1-1; 7 bases are a match to TRBD1. Germline V gives CDR1 MNHEY, CDR2 SMNVEV (reference sequence). The CDR3 consists of 13 residues. For the CDR3, the DNA is TGTGACAGCACTAGGGACAGGAACACTGAAGCTTTCTTT. This sequence encodes CDSTRDRNTEAFF.

V usage is TRBV7-5 and J usage is TRBJ2-7; TRBD2, the table's D call, was not compared with the DNA. TRBV7-5 has pseudogene status. The CDR3 length is 16 residues. The CDR3 bases are TGTGCCAGCCACGCGGGGGGACGCTTAGTATCCTACGAGCAGTACGTC. Amino acid sequence: CASHAGGRLVSYEQYV.

The chain links TRBV7-8 to TRBJ2-3; D is perhaps TRBD2 (5 bases). Trimming removed 1 base from V and 0 bases from J, with 5 bases in between. The CDR3 extends over 14 amino acids. In germline, CDR1 is SGHVS, CDR2 FQNEAQ. CDR3 in amino acids: CASSLGTSTDTQYF. The CDR3 nucleotides read TGTGCCAGCAGCTTAGGGACTAGCACAGATACGCAGTATTTT.